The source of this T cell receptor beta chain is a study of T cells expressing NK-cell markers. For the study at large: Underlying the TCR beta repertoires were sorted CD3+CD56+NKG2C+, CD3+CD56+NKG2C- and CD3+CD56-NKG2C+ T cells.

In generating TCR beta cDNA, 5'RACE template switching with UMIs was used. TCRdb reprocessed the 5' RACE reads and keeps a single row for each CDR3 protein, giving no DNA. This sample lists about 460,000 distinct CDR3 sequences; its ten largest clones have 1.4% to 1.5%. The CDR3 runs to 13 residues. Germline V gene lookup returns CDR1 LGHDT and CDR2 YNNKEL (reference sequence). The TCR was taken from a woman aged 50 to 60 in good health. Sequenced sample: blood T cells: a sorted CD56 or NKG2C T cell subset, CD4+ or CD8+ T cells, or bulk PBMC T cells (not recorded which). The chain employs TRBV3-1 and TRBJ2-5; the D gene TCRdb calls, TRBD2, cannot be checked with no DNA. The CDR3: CASRPTRSETQYF.